A selection of T cell receptor beta chains follows, all from one sample in a study of T cell responses to AZD1222 COVID-19 vaccine. TCRdb keeps only in-frame clones here, not all; method: immunoSEQ multiplex PCR. The sample gives 90,000 to 120,000 clones, approximately 90% of which show up once; approximately 4.8% is in the top ten. The sequencing here drew on peripheral blood, taken 28 days after the second AZD1222 dose. These receptors came from an adult who received the AZD1222 COVID-19 vaccine. The CDR3 runs from the conserved cysteine through the conserved F or W.

v_gene	j_gene	CDR3aa
TRBV6-2/TRBV6-3	TRBJ2-5	CASSPGQGRETQYF
TRBV4-1	TRBJ1-2	CASSTEGVGYGYTF
TRBV28	TRBJ2-7	CASSFSAPTQPLF
TRBV20-1	TRBJ2-1	CSASLAGAYNEQFF
TRBV12-2	TRBJ1-1	CASRVERWQENTEAFF
TRBV4-1	TRBJ1-5	CASSHTPRGIGSNQPQHF
TRBV11-2	TRBJ1-4	CASSLGQPATNEKLFF
TRBV5-4	TRBJ2-2	CASSFGTTNTGELFF
TRBV9	TRBJ2-2	CASSFRGSWDTGELFF
TRBV15	TRBJ1-1	CATSRERGNTEAFF
TRBV18	TRBJ2-7	CASSPGPGDYEQYF
TRBV11-2	TRBJ1-5	CASSSTGYSNQPQHF
TRBV6-4	TRBJ2-3	CASSDGRTNTQYF
TRBV10-3	TRBJ2-2	CAITGTHNTGELFF
TRBV5-6	TRBJ1-1	CASREGRGSTEAFF
TRBV28	TRBJ1-2	CASSRGPNHLGYTF
TRBV6-2/TRBV6-3	TRBJ2-7	CASSYSGLAGAWEQYF
TRBV6-2/TRBV6-3	TRBJ2-2	CASSSAPTGELFF
TRBV6-4	TRBJ1-2	CASRAGTGGYGYTF
TRBV3-1/TRBV3-2	TRBJ1-6	CASSRRGSYNSPLHF
TRBV10-1	TRBJ1-2	CASSGTENYGYTF
TRBV5-5	TRBJ1-2	CASSPRPLGYTF
TRBV7-9	TRBJ1-2	CASSPFLTAPYGYTF
TRBV5-6	TRBJ2-7	CASSYGQGAYEQYF
TRBV5-8	TRBJ1-5	CASRIGTVGQPQHF
TRBV19	TRBJ1-1	CASSIGPSTASEAFF
TRBV11-2	TRBJ1-1	CASSPRGGNTEAFF
TRBV3-1/TRBV3-2	TRBJ1-1	CASSQELRQGNTEAFF
TRBV28	TRBJ2-5	CASTGGGVETQYF
TRBV7-8	TRBJ1-1	CASSRDRETTEAFF
TRBV9	TRBJ2-7	CASSGDAAYEQYF
TRBV7-8	TRBJ2-3	CASSPGLGGGPQDTQYF
TRBV7-9	TRBJ2-3	CASSLADRSTDTQYF
TRBV4-2	TRBJ1-2	CASSLNVDSNYGYTF
TRBV30	TRBJ1-5	CAWSVGSSNQPQHF